Below are 12 T cell receptor beta chains sequenced from a single sample in a study of blood T cell repertoires in COVID-19. The repertoire was sequenced with immunoSEQ multiplex PCR; TCRdb's copy has only in-frame clones and lacks some. The sample gives some 170,000 clones, 85% to 90% of which show up once; roughly 8% is in the top ten. Sequencing input: peripheral blood. These TCRs come from a woman aged 55-69 years with acute or convalescent COVID-19.

In its sample, this clone was seen a few times. The chain uses TRBV13 and TRBJ2-1; 7 nucleotides align to TRBD2. V lost 5 bases, J lost 6 bases, and 13 bases stayed unmatched. CDR1 and CDR2 (germline): PRHDT, FYEKMQ (reference sequence). This CDR3 region has 16 residues. The chain's CDR3 is CASSPLGGSVLNEQFF. CDR3 coding DNA: TGTGCCAGCAGCCCCCTCGGCGGGAGCGTCCTCAATGAGCAGTTCTTC.

This clone was observed once. The chain joins TRBV6-2 or TRBV6-3 to TRBJ1-3; maybe TRBD1 (6 bases). V was shortened by 6 bases and J by 0 bases, with 15 bases between the two germline ends. CDR1 and CDR2 from the germline V gene are MNHEY and SVGEGT. The CDR3 extends over 16 amino acids. CDR3 in amino acids: CASSSQGGYSGNTIYF. The CDR3, as DNA: TGTGCCAGCAGCTCACAGGGCGGATACTCTGGAAACACCATATATTTT.

The chain couples TRBV10-3 to TRBJ1-5, with TRBD1 matching 8 bases. The V gene end was trimmed by 3 bases and the J gene end by 6 bases; junction bases not matched to a gene: 4. Germline values: CDR1 ENHRY, CDR2 SYGVKD. The CDR3 has 14 residues. The CDR3: CAISDRGLGQPQHF. For the CDR3, the DNA is TGTGCCATCAGTGACAGGGGGCTTGGTCAGCCCCAGCATTTT.

The chain employs TRBV29-1 and TRBJ2-3, with D maybe TRBD1 (5 bases). Trimming took 5 bases from V and 1 from J, leaving 13 bases between them. The CDR3 has 14 residues. Looked up from germline, CDR1 is SQVTM and CDR2 is ANQGSEA. CDR3 sequence (DNA): TGCAGCGTTTCGCAGGGAAGCGGCACAGATACGCAGTATTTT. Translation gives CSVSQGSGTDTQYF.

This clone was seen only once. The gene calls are TRBV2 and TRBJ2-3, with 7 bases lining up with TRBD1. Losses at the gene ends were 8 bases for V and 2 bases for J; bases not matched to a gene: 10. The CDR3 spans 15 residues. Germline CDR1 and CDR2: SNHLY and FYNNEI. The CDR3 DNA reads TGTGCCAGCCATCACCCGACAGGGAACACAGATACGCAGTATTTT. It codes for CASHHPTGNTDTQYF.

V gene TRBV6-5 combines with J gene TRBJ2-3, with D perhaps TRBD1 (5 bases). This CDR3 is 15 amino acids long. V was shortened by 5 bases and J by 0 bases, with 12 bases between the two germline ends. Germline-derived CDR1 and CDR2 are MNHEY and SVGAGI. CDR3 coding DNA: TGTGCCAGCAGTCTAGGGGTCCCTAGCACAGATACGCAGTATTTT. As protein: CASSLGVPSTDTQYF.

The gene calls are TRBV10-3 and TRBJ1-1; D not resolved. In germline, CDR1 is ENHRY, CDR2 SYGVKD. V lost 6 bases and J 1 base, leaving 3 bases between the germline ends. The CDR3 runs 11 residues. CDR3 coding DNA: TGTGCCATCAGGAGGAACACTGAAGCTTTCTTT. Protein: CAIRRNTEAFF.

The chain is built from TRBV6-1 and TRBJ1-2; TRBD1 aligns across 10 bases. The CDR3 covers 12 residues. V was clipped by 6 bases and J by 6 bases; unmatched bases: 1. Germline CDR1 and CDR2: MNHNS and SASEGT. The CDR3 protein is CASSGTGDGYTF. CDR3 DNA: TGTGCCAGCAGCGGGACAGGGGATGGCTACACCTTC.

As concerns this clone: Germline and junction disagree at one end, which may indicate a read error. The chain carries TRBV10-3 and TRBJ2-7, with 10 nucleotides matching TRBD1. The CDR3 is 14 amino acids. Germline CDR1 is ENHRY and CDR2 is SYGVKD. CDR3 nucleotide sequence: TGTGCCATCAGTGGCTTGGAAGGGACAGGGGTTCAGCAATTC. Translating gives CAISGLEGTGVQQF.

V is TRBV9 and J is TRBJ1-1; a weak D match, TRBD1 (6 bases). Germline V CDR1 and CDR2: SGDLS, YYNGEE. The length of the CDR3 is 15 residues. Trimming removed 4 bases at V and 4 bases at J, with 17 bases between. The CDR3 spells CASSSQGLGRTEAFF. The CDR3 coding sequence is TGTGCCAGCAGCTCACAGGGATTGGGTCGCACTGAAGCTTTCTTT. Full variable domain (rest looked up from reference TRBV9 and TRBJ1-1): DSGVTQTPKHLITATGQRVTLRCSPRSGDLSVYWYQQSLDQGLQFLIQYYNGEERAKGNILERFSAQQFPDLHSELNLSSLELGDSALYFCASSSQGLGRTEAFFGQGTRLTVV.

The rearrangement links TRBV12-5 to TRBJ1-5; D remains ambiguous. Germline values: CDR1 LGHNT, CDR2 FRNRAP. The V end was cut by 3 bases, the J end by 2 bases, with 11 bases between. The CDR3 runs 15 residues. As DNA, the CDR3 is TGTGCTAGTGGTTTAAACGGAGCTGGCAATCAGCCCCAGCATTTT. Its protein is CASGLNGAGNQPQHF.

The genes are TRBV12-3 or TRBV12-4 and TRBJ2-5; a weak D match, TRBD1 (6 bases). The CDR3 totals 13 residues. Deletions cut 2 bases from V and 9 bases from J, with 13 bases between. CDR3 protein: CASSLSNRVSQYF. CDR3 in DNA: TGTGCCAGCAGTTTATCGAACAGGGTATCCCAGTACTTC.